These T cell receptor beta chains were read from a single sample in a study of blood T cell repertoires in COVID-19. Libraries were prepared by immunoSEQ multiplex PCR; TCRdb keeps only in-frame clonotypes and omits some of them. This repertoire shows roughly 100,000 clones, more than 70% found once; its top ten account for roughly 25%. The specimen was peripheral blood. Receptors originate from a human donor in a cohort sampled during active COVID-19. The CDR3 runs from the conserved cysteine through the conserved F or W. The order of the fields is clone size, D gene, V gene, J gene, CDR3 DNA, CDR3 protein. A D gene is named only where the DNA matches it firmly. Some rows mark clone size as missing; the rest say once, few, many or name a class of expanded clone.

-	-	TRBV13	TRBJ1-5	TGTGCCAGCAGCTCCCGGTCTAGCAATCAGCCCCAGCATTTT	CASSSRSSNQPQHF
-	TRBD2	TRBV5-1	TRBJ2-7	TGCGCCAGCAGCGTTACTAGCGGGGGCGGCGAGCAGTACTTC	CASSVTSGGGEQYF
once	-	TRBV28	TRBJ2-7	TGTGCCAGTTTCACTTCCCGCCGGTCCTCTACCTACGAGCAGTACTTC	CASFTSRRSSTYEQYF
-	TRBD2	TRBV6-6	TRBJ2-7	TGTGCCAGCGGACAGCTAGCGGGGAACTACGAGCAGTACTTC	CASGQLAGNYEQYF
-	TRBD2	TRBV7-3	TRBJ2-1	TGTGCCAGCAGTGGTCCGCGGGAGGTGGGCAATGAGCAGTTCTTC	CASSGPREVGNEQFF
-	-	TRBV28	TRBJ1-1	TGTGCAAGCACCCGGGATGAAGCTTTCTTT	CASTRDEAFF
-	-	TRBV4-1	TRBJ2-7	TGCGCCAGCAGCCAAGTACACGGAGGGACCTACGAGCAGTACTTC	CASSQVHGGTYEQYF
-	TRBD2	TRBV3-1/TRBV3-2	TRBJ2-2	TGTGCCAGCAGTCACAGCGGGAGGGGAACCGGGGAGCTGTTTTTT	CASSHSGRGTGELFF
-	TRBD1	TRBV6-6	TRBJ2-3	TGTGCCAGCAGATACAGGGGGCAGACAGATACGCAGTATTTT	CASRYRGQTDTQYF
-	TRBD2	TRBV10-3	TRBJ2-3	TGTGCCATCCGGACTAGCGGGGTATTCACAGATACGCAGTATTTT	CAIRTSGVFTDTQYF
-	-	TRBV5-4	TRBJ2-5	TGTGCCAGCACCGCGCCCGGGGTCCAAGAGACCCAGTACTTC	CASTAPGVQETQYF
-	-	TRBV7-2	TRBJ1-6	TGTGCCAGCAGCTCTGGGGGGACGGGAGGGTCACCCCTCCACTTT	CASSSGGTGGSPLHF
once	TRBD1	TRBV25-1	TRBJ1-2	TGTGCCAGCAGTACCCGGACAGGGAACTATGGCTACACCTTC	CASSTRTGNYGYTF
-	-	TRBV9	TRBJ1-3	TGTGCCAGCAGCCCCGCTGTCGGGACATTTGGAAACACCATATATTTT	CASSPAVGTFGNTIYF
-	TRBD2	TRBV15	TRBJ2-7	TGTGCCACCAGCAGAGATTCCGCGGGAGGTTACGAGCAGTACTTC	CATSRDSAGGYEQYF
-	TRBD1	TRBV5-1	TRBJ2-1	TGCGCCAGCCAGAGGGACAGTTCCTACAATGAGCAGTTCTTC	CASQRDSSYNEQFF
-	-	TRBV7-2	TRBJ2-2	TGTGCCAGCAGCGATGGAGGCGGAAAGAACACCGGGGAGCTGTTTTTT	CASSDGGGKNTGELFF
once	-	TRBV11-3	TRBJ2-7	TGTGCCAGCAGCTCGTCCTACGAGCAGTACTTC	CASSSSYEQYF
once	-	TRBV2	TRBJ2-1	TGTGCCAGAAGCTCGGACATTTCAGACGAGCAGTTCTTC	CARSSDISDEQFF
-	-	TRBV5-6	TRBJ1-5	TGTGCCAGCAGCTTGGCCGGGGGGGACGGGCAGCCCCAGCATTTT	CASSLAGGDGQPQHF
-	-	TRBV27	TRBJ1-2	TGTGCCAGCAGTTCCCCAGGGGAAAACTATGGCTACACCTTC	CASSSPGENYGYTF
-	TRBD2	TRBV9	TRBJ2-7	TGTGCCAGCAGCGTAGGTGGACTAGCGGGCGACGAGCAGTACTTC	CASSVGGLAGDEQYF
-	TRBD1	TRBV30	TRBJ1-4	TGTGCCTGGAGTACAGGGGGCCTCGGTGAAAAACTGTTTTTT	CAWSTGGLGEKLFF
-	-	TRBV2	TRBJ2-5	TGTGCCAGCACGCAGAGGCAGCAGGAGACCCAGTACTTC	CASTQRQQETQYF
-	-	TRBV7-8	TRBJ2-7	TGTGCCAGCAGCTGGGATGCCCAGGGCGAGCAGTACTTC	CASSWDAQGEQYF
-	-	TRBV10-2	TRBJ1-2	TGCGCCAGCAAATCGACTTTCACGACAGGCTTTTATGGCTACACCTTC	CASKSTFTTGFYGYTF
-	-	TRBV6-5	TRBJ1-1	TGTGCCAGCATTTCAGGACAAGCGAACACTGAAGCTTTCTTT	CASISGQANTEAFF
-	-	TRBV6-5	TRBJ2-5	TGTGCCAGCACCCGGACTGGCCGGGAGACCCAGTACTTC	CASTRTGRETQYF
-	-	TRBV4-1	TRBJ2-7	TGCGCCAGCAGCCAAGTTAGCCCAGGGGAGGGGCTCGAGCAGTACTTC	CASSQVSPGEGLEQYF
-	-	TRBV18	TRBJ1-3	TGTGCCAGCTCGTCGAAAGGGGGCTCTGGAAACACCATATATTTT	CASSSKGGSGNTIYF
-	-	TRBV7-9	TRBJ2-1	TGTGCCAGCAGCCCCCCGAGTTACAATGAGCAGTTCTTC	CASSPPSYNEQFF
-	-	TRBV19	TRBJ2-1	TGTGCCAGTAGGGGGGCGGGAGATGAGCAGTTCTTC	CASRGAGDEQFF
-	TRBD2	TRBV11-2	TRBJ2-2	TGTGCCAGCAGCTTCCGGACTAGCAGCAACACCGGGGAGCTGTTTTTT	CASSFRTSSNTGELFF
-	TRBD1	TRBV25-1	TRBJ1-4	TGTGCCAGCAGTGGATATCCCGACAGGGGAGCTAATGAAAAACTGTTTTTT	CASSGYPDRGANEKLFF
-	TRBD1	TRBV9	TRBJ1-5	TGTGCCAGCAGCCCTGGGACAGGGTGGCAGCCCCAGCATTTT	CASSPGTGWQPQHF
few	-	TRBV2	TRBJ2-5	TGTGCCAGCAGTGAAGGGCGGCGGGTAGAGACCCAGTACTTC	CASSEGRRVETQYF
-	TRBD1	TRBV3-1/TRBV3-2	TRBJ2-5	TGTGCCAGCAGCCACCGGACAGGGCAGGAGACCCAGTACTTC	CASSHRTGQETQYF
-	-	TRBV7-2	TRBJ2-7	TGTGCCAGCAGCCTCGAGCGAGGCGGGGCTACCTACGAGCAGTACTTC	CASSLERGGATYEQYF
-	-	TRBV23-1	TRBJ2-5	TGCGCCAGCAGTCAACCTGACAGGCTCCAAGAGACCCAGTACTTC	CASSQPDRLQETQYF
-	TRBD1	TRBV3-1/TRBV3-2	TRBJ2-3	TGTGCCAGCAGCCAAGAAGAAGGGGGCGCAGATACGCAGTATTTT	CASSQEEGGADTQYF
few	-	TRBV27	TRBJ2-2	TGTGCCAGCAGTCGAGCGGGCGGGGAGCTGTTTTTT	CASSRAGGELFF
once	-	TRBV4-3	TRBJ2-3	TGCGCCAGCAGCCAAGATGAGGCGACTGATACGCAGTATTTT	CASSQDEATDTQYF
-	-	TRBV4-1	TRBJ2-6	TGCGCCAGCAGCCTCGCGGCGACTGGGGCCAACGTCCTGACTTTC	CASSLAATGANVLTF
-	-	TRBV28	TRBJ1-1	TGTGCCAGCAGTTTAGTGGGTACAGTGACTGAAGCTTTCTTT	CASSLVGTVTEAFF
-	TRBD1	TRBV27	TRBJ2-5	TGTGCCAGCAGTCCATACCGGGACAGGGACCGAGAGACCCAGTACTTC	CASSPYRDRDRETQYF
-	-	TRBV3-1/TRBV3-2	TRBJ1-3	TGTGCCAGCAGCAACCGGGAGGCCTCTGGAAACACCATATATTTT	CASSNREASGNTIYF
-	TRBD2	TRBV15	TRBJ2-5	TGTGCCACCAGCAGAAATAGCGGGGGAGAGACCCAGTACTTC	CATSRNSGGETQYF
-	TRBD2	TRBV7-9	TRBJ2-3	TGTGCCAGCAGCCCTGGGACTAGCGGGCCTAGAACAGATACGCAGTATTTT	CASSPGTSGPRTDTQYF
-	TRBD1	TRBV5-1	TRBJ2-3	TGCGCCAGCAGCCTGGGACAGGGACGGTCAGATACGCAGTATTTT	CASSLGQGRSDTQYF
-	TRBD2	TRBV28	TRBJ2-2	TGTGCCAGGGGGGGGGAGCCTACCCTGGGAACCGGGGAGCTGTTTTTT	CARGGEPTLGTGELFF
few	-	TRBV2	TRBJ2-2	TGTGCCAGCAGTGCACGGCAGGGGTACACCGGGGAGCTGTTTTTT	CASSARQGYTGELFF
-	TRBD1	TRBV4-3	TRBJ1-2	TGCGCCAGCAGCCAAGATCTCGGGACAGGGGGTGGTGGCTACACCTTC	CASSQDLGTGGGGYTF
-	-	TRBV28	TRBJ1-5	TGTGCCAGCAGTTTGCAGGGTTTGAGCAATCAGCCCCAGCATTTT	CASSLQGLSNQPQHF
-	TRBD1	TRBV18	TRBJ1-1	TGTGCCAGCTCACTGACAGGGTTGGAGAACACTGAAGCTTTCTTT	CASSLTGLENTEAFF